This T cell receptor beta chain was captured in a study of cytomegalovirus exposure and HLA in healthy donors. Study-level findings and limits: In vitro testing confirmed a few CMV-associated chains as specific for CMV antigens. Earlier analysis looked at TCR beta V segments, and most were productive about 90% or about 30% of the time. Reports indicate that TCR beta sequences accurately predicted the HLA-A and HLA-B alleles of most subjects. The majority of CMV-associated TCR beta chains were reported as apparently HLA-restricted in a later analysis.

Concerning this clone: No antigen is known for it.

60 Vbeta and 13 Jbeta primers were used in PCR. Sequenced by immunoSEQ multiplex PCR; TCRdb stores in-frame clones only, minus some. The sample consists of about 110,000 clones, approximately 84% of them appearing once. Germline assignment: CDR1 SGDLS and CDR2 YYNGEE. J was trimmed by 0 bases and V by 4 bases; bases with no gene match: 3. The CDR3 totals 15 residues. The source material was PBMCs. The receptor's source is a man between 25 and 39 years old in good health and CMV-seronegative. The gene calls are TRBV9 and TRBJ1-5; 8 positions agree with TRBD1. CDR3 nucleotide sequence: TGTGCCAGCAGCCAGGGGGCGGATAGCAATCAGCCCCAGCATTTT. This gives the protein CASSQGADSNQPQHF.